These 3 T cell receptor beta chains were all obtained from the same sample, sequenced in a study. One entry per CDR3 protein results from TCRdb running MiXCR on the reads. This table has around 15,000 distinct CDR3 sequences, about 35% appearing once. The sequenced sample consisted of blood. These receptor sequences come from a human donor.

As regards this clonotype: Since no conserved phenylalanine or tryptophan closes the CDR3, a read error is the likely cause. In nucleotides, the CDR3 is TGCAGCGGCGGGTCCGCCTACAATGAGCAGTTCGTC. Translating gives CSGGSAYNEQFV. The rearrangement links TRBV29-1 to TRBJ2-1; D might be TRBD2 (5 bases). Germline assignment: CDR1 SQVTM and CDR2 ANQGSEA. Trimming cost V 7 bases and J 2 bases, with 9 bases left between them. The CDR3 consists of 12 residues.

Comments on this clonotype: Germline and junction disagree at one end, which may indicate a read error. This rearrangement joins TRBV7-7 to TRBJ1-1; no firm D call. Per the germline V gene, CDR1 is SSHAT and CDR2 is FNYEAQ (reference sequence). CDR3 length: 14 residues. DNA for the CDR3: TGCGCTAGCAGCTTAGCGGGCGCGACCACTGAAGCTTTCTTT. Translation: CASSLAGATTEAFF.

Details on this clonotype: A read error may be the cause here, since a much bigger clone is one base away. The genes are TRBV4-2 and TRBJ2-3; a weak D match, TRBD2 (6 bases). Deletions cut 4 bases from V and 2 bases from J, with 16 bases between. The CDR3 consists of 16 residues. Per germline, CDR1 LGHNA and CDR2 YNFKEQ. DNA for the CDR3: TGTGCCAGCAGCCTTTCCGGGACTGGCGTCACAGATACGCAGTATTTT. Its translation: CASSLSGTGVTDTQYF.